Below are 8 T cell receptor beta chains sequenced from a single sample in a study of blood T cell repertoires in COVID-19. Sequencing was performed with immunoSEQ multiplex PCR; in TCRdb, only in-frame clones are kept and a portion is missing. Here the sample spans under 100,000 clones, approximately 84% being singletons. The sequenced material came from peripheral blood. These receptors originate from a man aged 80 or over with active or convalescent COVID-19.

This rearrangement joins TRBV7-3 to TRBJ1-2, with 7 positions matching TRBD1. Looked up from germline, CDR1 is SGHTA and CDR2 is FQGTGA. The V segment lost 2 bases and the J segment 5 bases; nucleotides outside the gene matches: 8. CDR3 length equals 15 residues. The CDR3 here is CASSLRGDSPYGYTF. The CDR3 region has the DNA TGTGCCAGCAGCTTACGCGGGGACAGCCCTTATGGCTACACCTTC.

This clone has a handful of counts. The CDR3 region is CASSPRSGVHTEAFF. The CDR3 bases are TGTGCCAGCTCACCACGGTCAGGGGTGCACACTGAAGCTTTCTTT. The chain recombines TRBV18 with TRBJ1-1; D possibly corresponds to TRBD1 (6 bases). The CDR3 is 15 amino acids. Germline values: CDR1 KGHSH, CDR2 LQKENI. Deletions cut 1 base from V and 3 bases from J, with 12 bases between.

This sequence joins TRBV27 and TRBJ2-2, with D possibly TRBD2 on 5 matching bases. The CDR3 consists of 14 residues. Trimming shortened V by 3 bases and J by 5 bases, and 10 bases separated the two germline ends. CDR1 and CDR2 (germline): MNHEY, SMNVEV (reference sequence). The CDR3 DNA reads as TGTGCCAGCAGTTTGGCTACGGGAACCGGGGAGCTGTTTTTT. This codes for CASSLATGTGELFF.

The rearrangement joins TRBV5-1 to TRBJ1-2; 9 bases map to TRBD1. The CDR3 runs to 15 residues. Germline values: CDR1 SGHRS, CDR2 YFSETQ. V lost 4 bases and J lost 4; bases outside the gene matches: 8. The CDR3 here is CASSPGTGKGYGYTF. In nucleotides, the CDR3 is TGCGCCAGCAGCCCTGGGACAGGGAAGGGCTATGGCTACACCTTC.

The chain joins TRBV29-1 to TRBJ2-7; 16 nucleotides line up with TRBD2. The junction had 2 bases not matched to a gene; V was cut back by 3 bases and J by 3 bases. The CDR3 totals 15 residues. Germline CDR1 and CDR2: SQVTM and ANQGSEA. For the CDR3, the DNA is TGCAGCGTTGAGGGACTAGCGGGGGGGCTCTACGAGCAGTACTTC. Translating it yields CSVEGLAGGLYEQYF.

The rearrangement joins TRBV7-6 to TRBJ1-1; D is uncertain. V lost 5 bases and J 1 base, leaving 17 bases between the germline ends. This CDR3 contains 16 residues. The germline CDR1 and CDR2 sequences are SGHVS and FNYEAQ. CDR3 sequence (DNA): TGTGCCAGCAGCCAATCTCCCCAGGTCGGGAACACTGAAGCTTTCTTT. As protein: CASSQSPQVGNTEAFF.

At least ten counts were recorded for this clone. The same CDR3 can be traced to other DNA sequences in this sample. This chain uses TRBV24-1 with TRBJ2-2; TRBD1 matches at 10 bases. Germline-derived CDR1 and CDR2 are KGHDR and SFDVKD. CDR3 length: 16 residues. V shed 4 bases, J shed 4 bases, and the junction held 5 bases outside the gene matches. CDR3 sequence (DNA): TGTGCCACCAGTGACCCCGGGACAGGGGCCACCGGGGAGCTGTTTTTT. Translated, it gives CATSDPGTGATGELFF.

V and J are TRBV27 and TRBJ2-6; D uncertain. V shed 5 bases and J shed 0 bases, with 17 bases lying between them. CDR3 length equals 18 residues. Germline V CDR1 and CDR2: MNHEY, SMNVEV (reference sequence). DNA of the CDR3: TGTGCCAGCAGTAAACAGCTTTCAGGAATCTCTGGGGCCAACGTCCTGACTTTC. Encoded protein: CASSKQLSGISGANVLTF.